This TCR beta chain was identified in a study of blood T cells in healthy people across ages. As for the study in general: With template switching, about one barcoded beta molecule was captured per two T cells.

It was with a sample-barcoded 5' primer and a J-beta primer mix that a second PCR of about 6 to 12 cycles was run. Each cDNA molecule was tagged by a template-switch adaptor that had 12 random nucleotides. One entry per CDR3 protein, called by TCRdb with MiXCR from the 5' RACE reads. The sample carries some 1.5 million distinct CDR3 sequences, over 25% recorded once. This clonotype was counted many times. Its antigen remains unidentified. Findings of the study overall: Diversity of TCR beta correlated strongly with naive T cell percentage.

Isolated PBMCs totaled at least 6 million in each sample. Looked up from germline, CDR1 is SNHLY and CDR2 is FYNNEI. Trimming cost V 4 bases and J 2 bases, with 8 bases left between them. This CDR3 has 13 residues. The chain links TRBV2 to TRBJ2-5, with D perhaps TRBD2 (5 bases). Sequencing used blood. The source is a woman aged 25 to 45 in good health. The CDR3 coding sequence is TGTGCCAGCAGTGTTTGGGAGCAAGAGACCCAGTACTTC. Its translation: CASSVWEQETQYF.